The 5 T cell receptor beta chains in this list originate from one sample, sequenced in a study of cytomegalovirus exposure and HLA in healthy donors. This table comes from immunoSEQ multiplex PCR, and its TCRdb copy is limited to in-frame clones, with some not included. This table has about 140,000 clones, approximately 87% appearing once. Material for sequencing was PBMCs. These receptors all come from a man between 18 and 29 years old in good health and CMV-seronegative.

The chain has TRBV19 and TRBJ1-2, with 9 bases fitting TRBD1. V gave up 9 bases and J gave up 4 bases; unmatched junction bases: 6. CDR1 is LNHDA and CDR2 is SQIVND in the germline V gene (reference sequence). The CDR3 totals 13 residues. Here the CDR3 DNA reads TGTGCCAGCGCCGGGACAGGGCTCTATGGCTACACCTTC. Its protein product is CASAGTGLYGYTF.

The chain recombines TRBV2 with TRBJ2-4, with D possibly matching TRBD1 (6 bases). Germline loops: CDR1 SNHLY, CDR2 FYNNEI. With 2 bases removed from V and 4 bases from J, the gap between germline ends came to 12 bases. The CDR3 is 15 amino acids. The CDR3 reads CASSEPGQPKNIQYF. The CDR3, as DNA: TGTGCCAGCAGTGAACCGGGACAACCTAAAAACATTCAGTACTTC.

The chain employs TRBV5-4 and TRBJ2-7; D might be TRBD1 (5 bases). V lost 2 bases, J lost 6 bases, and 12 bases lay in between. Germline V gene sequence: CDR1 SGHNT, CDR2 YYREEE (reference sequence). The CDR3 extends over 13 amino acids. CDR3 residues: CASSFKAGSEQYF. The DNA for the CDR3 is TGTGCCAGCAGCTTTAAAGCAGGGTCCGAGCAGTACTTC. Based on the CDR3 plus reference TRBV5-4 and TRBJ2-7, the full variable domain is ETGVTQSPTHLIKTRGQQVTLRCSSQSGHNTVSWYQQALGQGPQFIFQYYREEENGRGNFPPRFSGLQFPNYSSELNVNALELDDSALYLCASSFKAGSEQYFGPGTRLTVT.

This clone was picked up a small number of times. The CDR3 sequence: CASSLFGLAGIHEQYF. For the CDR3, the DNA is TGTGCCAGCAGTTTATTCGGACTAGCGGGAATCCACGAGCAGTACTTC. This chain uses TRBV28 with TRBJ2-7; TRBD2 matches 12 bases. Trimming removed 1 base from V and 5 bases from J; junction bases left unmatched: 6. This CDR3 is 16 amino acids long. Per germline, CDR1 MDHEN and CDR2 SYDVKM. The full variable domain, rest sourced from reference TRBV28 and TRBJ2-7, is DVKVTQSSRYLVKRTGEKVFLECVQDMDHENMFWYRQDPGLGLRLIYFSYDVKMKEKGDIPEGYSVSREKKERFSLILESASTNQTSMYLCASSLFGLAGIHEQYFGPGTRLTVT.

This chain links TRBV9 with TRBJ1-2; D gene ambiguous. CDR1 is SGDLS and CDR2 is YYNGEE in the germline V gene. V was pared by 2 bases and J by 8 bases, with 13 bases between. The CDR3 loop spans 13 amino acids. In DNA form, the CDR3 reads TGTGCCAGCAGCGTTGGACTGGAGGAGGGCTACACCTTC. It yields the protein CASSVGLEEGYTF.